Given below is one TCR beta chain in context. Antigen unknown. The CDR3 is 13 residues long. The germline V and J ends were trimmed by 3 bases and 0 bases, with 0 bases remaining between them. The V gene's germline CDR1 is SGHTA and CDR2 FQGNSA. This entry belongs to a study of T cell responses to AZD1222 COVID-19 vaccine. Study findings and constraints: Just a handful of people given AZD1222 tested seropositive at baseline. Regions 160-218 and 743-854 dominated among vaccine-associated CD4 TCRs spanning spike.

TCRdb's copy holds only in-frame clones and misses some; the assay was immunoSEQ multiplex PCR. The sample includes approximately 50,000 clones, more than 75% of them seen just once. The sequences come from peripheral blood, collected 28 days after the second AZD1222 dose. J is TRBJ2-6 and V is TRBV7-2; D ambiguous. This TCR was sampled from an adult who received the AZD1222 COVID-19 vaccine. The CDR3: CASSFSGANVLTF. The CDR3 bases are TGTGCCAGCAGCTTCTCTGGGGCCAACGTCCTGACTTTC.